This paragraph reports one TCR beta chain. The antigen remains unidentified. These data belong to a study of radiotherapy plus CTLA-4 blockade in lung cancer. In the study overall: Objective responses were seen in more than 15% of patients, disease control in over 25%. General study points: Blood TCR clones of tumor origin expanded after radiotherapy plus ipilimumab. Interferon-beta and early blood T cell clone dynamics reportedly predicted response best.

Losses at the gene ends were 6 bases for V and 8 bases for J; bases not matched to a gene: 7. The germline CDR1 and CDR2 sequences are SGHTA and FQGNSA. The CDR3 runs to 15 residues. The method was immunoSEQ multiplex PCR; TCRdb's version includes in-frame clones alone and lacks a portion of them. In the table there are tens of thousands of clones, 70% to 85% of which are singletons. This sequence originates from a human donor with non-small cell lung cancer who had a complete response to radiotherapy plus ipilimumab. This specimen was peripheral blood, taken from a patient treated with radiotherapy plus ipilimumab. The rearrangement uses TRBV7-2 and TRBJ2-1; 13 nucleotides agree with TRBD2. In nucleotides, the CDR3 is TGTGCCAGCAGTTTCACTAGCGGGGGGGCGGATGAGCAGTTCTTC. Its translation: CASSFTSGGADEQFF.